This T cell receptor (beta chain) is drawn from a study of T cell responses to AZD1222 COVID-19 vaccine. Study observations and caveats: The number of AZD1222 recipients seropositive at baseline was only five or six. When two AZD1222 doses had been given, Spike-specific TCR breadth and depth rose. Donors in the cohort were predominantly white British and more often female, and clonal diversity was possibly underestimated.

TCRdb's table, derived via immunoSEQ multiplex PCR, lists solely in-frame clones and lacks some. The data show roughly 120,000 clones, with roughly 89% seen just once and 7.1% held by the top ten. Trimming took 2 bases from V and 1 from J, leaving 12 bases between them. The CDR3 sequence is 16 residues long. Germline-derived CDR1 and CDR2 are WNHNN and SYGVQD (reference sequence). Turning to this clone: Its antigen remains unidentified.

V usage is TRBV10-1 and J usage is TRBJ2-1, with D perhaps matching TRBD2 (5 bases). The material sequenced was peripheral blood, taken 28 days after the second AZD1222 dose. This receptor was obtained from an adult who received the AZD1222 COVID-19 vaccine. The CDR3 region is CASSERGSSSYNEQFF. The CDR3 DNA sequence: TGCGCCAGCAGTGAGCGAGGGAGTAGTTCCTACAATGAGCAGTTCTTC.